These 24 T cell receptor beta chains share one sample of origin, sequenced in a study of cytomegalovirus exposure and HLA in healthy donors (dated by TCRdb to the late 2010s). Libraries were built with the immunoSEQ multiplex PCR assay. TCRdb limited this immuneACCESS table to in-frame rearrangements with V and J called. A share of clones is missing; checked studies link under half to unresolved V genes, and the rest is unexplained. The table for this sample lists roughly 330,000 clones; roughly 87% of them were counted only once. In total, the top ten clones hold 0.95% to 1.5% of the sample. The sequenced sample consisted of PBMCs. These receptors all stem from a woman between 25 and 40 years old in good health and CMV-seropositive.

V is TRBV18 and J is TRBJ2-7; the match to TRBD1 covers 7 bases. V shed 6 bases, J shed 2 bases, and the junction held 4 bases outside the gene matches. This CDR3 comprises 13 residues. The germline gives CDR1 KGHSH, CDR2 LQKENI. The CDR3 loop is CASSSGTAYEQYF. CDR3 DNA sequence: TGTGCCAGCTCCTCCGGGACAGCCTACGAGCAGTACTTC.

The chain joins TRBV27 to TRBJ1-1, with a tentative D call TRBD1 (5 bases). The CDR3 sequence is 15 residues long. Germline V gives CDR1 MNHEY, CDR2 SMNVEV (reference sequence). V lost 2 bases and J lost 5, with 15 bases in between. Written as DNA, the CDR3 is TGTGCCAGCAGTTTAGGACCGGGGGAGAATACTGAAGCTTTCTTT. Translation gives CASSLGPGENTEAFF.

The CDR3 reads CASSPRARFSYEQYF. CDR3 in DNA: TGTGCCAGCAGTCCCCGGGCTAGATTCTCCTACGAGCAGTACTTC. V usage is TRBV28 and J usage is TRBJ2-7; D is undetermined. Germline values: CDR1 MDHEN, CDR2 SYDVKM. CDR3 length equals 15 residues. Trimming stripped 5 bases from V and 0 bases from J, with 14 bases between.

The chain combines TRBV7-9 with TRBJ1-3; D is ambiguous. CDR1 and CDR2 (germline): SEHNR, FQNEAQ (reference sequence). The CDR3 runs to 14 residues. Trimming took 4 bases from V and 0 from J, leaving 7 bases between them. CDR3 amino acids: CASSSDFSGNTIYF. In DNA, the CDR3 is TGTGCCAGCAGCTCGGATTTCTCTGGAAACACCATATATTTT. The full variable domain, in which reference TRBV7-9 and TRBJ1-3 provide the parts outside the CDR3, is DTGVSQNPRHKITKRGQNVTFRCDPISEHNRLYWYRQTLGQGPEFLTYFQNEAQLEKSRLLSDRFSAERPKGSFSTLEIQRTEQGDSAMYLCASSSDFSGNTIYFGEGSWLTVV.

V gene TRBV4-3 combines with J gene TRBJ2-2; D gene ambiguous. CDR1 and CDR2 from the germline V gene are LGHNA and YSLEER. V lost 0 bases, J lost 6 bases, and 17 bases lay in between. This CDR3 is 17 amino acids long. CDR3 sequence: CASSQEVEGNDAGELFF. DNA of the CDR3: TGCGCCAGCAGCCAAGAAGTAGAAGGGAATGACGCCGGGGAGCTGTTTTTT.

This clone was observed once. The rearrangement links TRBV27 to TRBJ2-3; D uncertain. Between the trimmed V and J ends, which lost 6 bases and 1 base, there was a span of 20 bases. This CDR3 has 17 amino acids. Germline V gives CDR1 MNHEY, CDR2 SMNVEV (reference sequence). The CDR3 reads CASSQPARGRGTDTQYF. DNA of the CDR3: TGTGCCAGCAGCCAACCCGCCCGAGGTAGGGGCACAGATACGCAGTATTTT.

The J gene is TRBJ2-5, the V gene TRBV29-1; 7 nucleotides agree with TRBD2. The CDR3 covers 14 residues. Germline loops: CDR1 SQVTM, CDR2 ANQGSEA. J lost 4 bases, V lost 6 bases, and 11 bases had no gene match. CDR3 DNA: TGCAGCGTAGGACTACGCGGGAGTCGAGAGACCCAGTACTTC. It encodes CSVGLRGSRETQYF.

For the CDR3, the DNA is TGTGCCAGCAGCCAAGCCTGGCGATCGAACACTGAAGCTTTCTTT. As protein: CASSQAWRSNTEAFF. The chain has TRBV4-2 and TRBJ1-1; D ambiguous. The CDR3 runs to 15 residues. The V and J ends lost 1 base and 1 base respectively, with 10 bases between them. Germline loops: CDR1 LGHNA, CDR2 YNFKEQ.

This clone was seen a single time. CDR3 in DNA: TGTGCCAGCAGTGAAACATCCCGGGACAGGGGGTTTGTCGGTCAGCCCCAGCATTTT. The encoded protein is CASSETSRDRGFVGQPQHF. The chain joins TRBV6-1 to TRBJ1-5; 11 nucleotides align to TRBD1. J gave up 6 bases and V 2 bases, and 15 bases lay outside the gene matches. The CDR3 consists of 19 residues. CDR1 is MNHNS and CDR2 is SASEGT in the germline V gene.

The CDR3 spells CAWNKLAGETQYF. The CDR3, as DNA: TGTGCCTGGAACAAACTAGCGGGGGAGACCCAGTACTTC. The V gene is TRBV30, the J gene TRBJ2-5; 10 nucleotides line up with TRBD2. There are 13 residues in the CDR3. CDR1 is GTSNPN and CDR2 is SVGIG in the germline V gene (reference sequence). J was trimmed by 5 bases and V by 4 bases; bases with no gene match: 4. The complete variable domain, with remaining parts taken from reference TRBV30 and TRBJ2-5, reads SQTIHQWPATLVQPVGSPLSLECTVEGTSNPNLYWYRQAAGRGLQLLFYSVGIGQISSEVPQNLSASRPQDRQFILSSKKLLLSDSGFYLCAWNKLAGETQYFGPGTRLLVL.

V usage is TRBV7-3 and J usage is TRBJ2-1; 10 bases match TRBD2. The CDR3 is 16 amino acids. The V gene's germline CDR1 is SGHTA and CDR2 FQGTGA. J was trimmed by 3 bases and V by 2 bases; bases with no gene match: 4. In DNA, the CDR3 is TGTGCCAGCAGCTTATATGCTAGCGGGGGCTACAATGAGCAGTTCTTC. As protein: CASSLYASGGYNEQFF.

V and J are TRBV7-2 and TRBJ2-1, with TRBD2 matching over 7 bases. This CDR3 is 17 amino acids long. Germline-derived CDR1 and CDR2 are SGHTA and FQGNSA. Trimming took 6 bases from V and 2 from J; bases not matched to a gene: 13. The CDR3 sequence: CASRSKGAGVAYNEQFF. The CDR3 DNA is TGTGCCAGCAGATCCAAGGGTGCGGGGGTTGCCTACAATGAGCAGTTCTTC.

This clone was detected only once. This chain links TRBV28 with TRBJ1-2; D possibly corresponds to TRBD1 (6 bases). V was clipped by 1 base and J by 4 bases, with 13 bases between them. CDR3 length: 15 residues. Germline V gene sequence: CDR1 MDHEN, CDR2 SYDVKM. This CDR3 reads CASSLSLGASYGYTF. The CDR3 DNA sequence: TGTGCCAGCAGTTTATCTCTGGGGGCTTCCTATGGCTACACCTTC.

This clone appeared a single time. The rearrangement joins TRBV6-1 to TRBJ1-5, with no clear D. The CDR3 totals 14 residues. V shed 6 bases and J shed 11 bases, with 20 bases lying between them. Germline CDR1 and CDR2: MNHNS and SASEGT. Here the CDR3 DNA reads TGTGCCAGCAGACAAGAAATCGTCGAAGGAGCCCAGCATTTT. Amino acids: CASRQEIVEGAQHF.

The CDR3 nucleotides read TGTGCCACCAGCCTTGTGGGACTAGCGGCCTACAATAGTGAGACCCAGTACTTC. It codes for CATSLVGLAAYNSETQYF. The rearrangement uses TRBV15 and TRBJ2-5, with 11 bases aligning to TRBD2. Germline V gives CDR1 LNHNV, CDR2 YYDKDF (reference sequence). The CDR3 has 18 residues. J gave up 5 bases and V 5 bases, and 16 bases lay outside the gene matches.

In its sample, this clone was seen many times. The rearrangement uses TRBV28 and TRBJ1-4; D call uncertain. V gave up 3 bases and J gave up 8 bases, with 10 bases separating them. The CDR3 extends over 13 amino acids. Germline CDR1 and CDR2: MDHEN and SYDVKM. CDR3 in amino acids: CASSFETTEKLFF. DNA for the CDR3: TGTGCCAGCAGTTTCGAGACAACAGAAAAACTGTTTTTT.

The J gene is TRBJ1-3, the V gene TRBV5-6; 8 nucleotides line up with TRBD1. V gave up 0 bases and J gave up 9 bases; unmatched junction bases: 8. Germline CDR1 SGHDT, CDR2 YYEEEE. The CDR3 consists of 15 residues. DNA of the CDR3: TGTGCCAGCAGCTTGGCACCCGGGACAGGCGGCACCATATATTTT. Amino acids: CASSLAPGTGGTIYF.

V is TRBV5-4 and J is TRBJ1-2; 8 positions agree with TRBD1. CDR1 SGHNT and CDR2 YYREEE come from the germline V gene (reference sequence). The V and J ends lost 5 bases and 6 bases, in that order; junction bases with no gene match: 15. This CDR3 is 16 amino acids long. This CDR3 reads CASRTQTGELIHGYTF. In DNA form, the CDR3 reads TGTGCCAGCAGGACCCAGACAGGGGAATTGATTCATGGCTACACCTTC.

The genes are TRBV5-4 and TRBJ2-7, with D hard to call. CDR1 and CDR2 (germline): SGHNT, YYREEE (reference sequence). V shed 3 bases and J shed 1 base, with 8 bases lying between them. The CDR3 is made up of 13 amino acids. This CDR3 is CASSSQESYEQYF. The CDR3 DNA sequence: TGTGCCAGCAGCTCTCAGGAATCCTACGAGCAGTACTTC.

The gene calls are TRBV7-2 and TRBJ1-5, with a tentative D call TRBD1 (5 bases). CDR1 is SGHTA, CDR2 FQGNSA, per germline. The CDR3 has 14 amino acids. The germline V and J ends were trimmed by 5 bases and 0 bases, with 8 bases remaining between them. The CDR3 nucleotides are TGTGCCAGCAGCCCAGGGTTTAGCAATCAGCCCCAGCATTTT. Its translation is CASSPGFSNQPQHF.

The chain carries TRBV9 and TRBJ1-4; no definite D call. CDR3 length: 15 amino acids. Germline lookup yields CDR1 SGDLS and CDR2 YYNGEE. V was cut by 3 bases and J by 0 bases, with 9 bases left in between. CDR3 sequence reads: CASSAQIATNEKLFF. The CDR3 DNA reads TGTGCCAGCAGCGCTCAGATCGCAACTAATGAAAAACTGTTTTTT.

The J gene is TRBJ2-7, the V gene TRBV9; 7 bases fit TRBD2. The V segment lost 3 bases and the J segment 2 bases; nucleotides outside the gene matches: 5. The V gene's germline CDR1 is SGDLS and CDR2 YYNGEE. The CDR3 is made up of 14 amino acids. The CDR3 region is CASSAGTNPYEQYF. The CDR3 coding sequence is TGTGCCAGCAGCGCCGGGACTAATCCCTACGAGCAGTACTTC.

The chain links TRBV5-6 to TRBJ2-7; D is perhaps TRBD1 or TRBD2 (6 bases each). Germline loops: CDR1 SGHDT, CDR2 YYEEEE. This CDR3 region has 14 residues. The V end lost 2 bases, the J end lost 6 bases, and 15 bases lay between the germline ends. CDR3 DNA sequence: TGTGCCAGCAGCTTTGGCGTGGGGGGCGGCGAGCAGTACTTC. Its protein product is CASSFGVGGGEQYF.

CDR3 amino acids: CASSRREYTGELFF. The CDR3 nucleotides read TGTGCCAGCAGCCGGAGGGAATACACCGGGGAGCTGTTTTTT. The chain is built from TRBV6-1 and TRBJ2-2, with D maybe TRBD2 (6 bases). The CDR3 spans 14 residues. Germline lookup yields CDR1 MNHNS and CDR2 SASEGT. V was clipped by 6 bases and J by 3 bases, with 11 bases between them.